This T cell receptor beta chain was documented in a study of T cell responses to AZD1222 COVID-19 vaccine. Study details: Pooled in the analysis were second doses at about 4 or about 12 weeks.

A remark on this clone: The antigen remains unidentified.

Generated by immunoSEQ multiplex PCR, the TCRdb table keeps only in-frame clones and is missing some. The sample lists over 50,000 clones; about 81% were seen once. Overall study findings and caveats: Along spike, vaccine-associated CD4 TCRs were found throughout, with dominance at 160-218 and 743-854.

V lost 5 bases, J lost 8 bases, and 15 bases lay in between. The germline V gene encodes CDR1 SGHAT and CDR2 FQNNGV. The CDR3 contains 13 residues. The chain recombines TRBV11-2 with TRBJ1-2, with D possibly TRBD1 on 5 matching bases. The sequence was collected from an adult in good health. The sample in question was peripheral blood, obtained on day 0 of AZD1222 vaccination. CDR3 sequence (DNA): TGTGCCAGCAGCGTAGGGACGACGGGGGGCTACACCTTC. Encoded protein: CASSVGTTGGYTF.